This T cell receptor (beta chain) stems from a study of blood T cell repertoires in COVID-19. Study at large: Italy, Spain and the United States were the sources of the convalescent and acute COVID-19 samples.

The germline V gene has CDR1 MRHNA and CDR2 SNTAGT. Trimming left V 3 bases short and J 7 bases short, with 12 bases between. The CDR3 has 13 amino acids. TCRdb keeps only in-frame clones here, not all; method: immunoSEQ multiplex PCR. The profile covers hundreds of thousands of clones, with about 88% appearing a single time and 3% to 3.5% taken by the ten largest. The clonotype was recovered from a man aged 60-69 years with acute or convalescent COVID-19. The chain couples TRBV6-4 to TRBJ1-2; D gene unclear. Material: peripheral blood. The CDR3 protein is CASSELFGVGYTF. In nucleotides, the CDR3 is TGTGCCAGCAGTGAACTGTTCGGGGTTGGCTACACCTTC.